This T cell receptor beta chain is drawn from a study of blood T cell repertoires in COVID-19. Original analysis: Amplified reference gene primers provided the basis for estimating nucleated cell counts. Only in-frame clones appear in the TCRdb table, and some are missing; sequencing was by immunoSEQ multiplex PCR. V and J calls and clone size come straight from that table; D and trimming were deduced from the DNA. This table holds some 100,000 clones, roughly 82% found once. This clonotype originated in a woman aged 80 or over with active or convalescent COVID-19. The source material was peripheral blood.

CDR3 in DNA: TGTGCCACCCGGGACAGACCTAGCTCCTACGAGCAGTACTTC. It is translated as CATRDRPSSYEQYF. The chain couples TRBV27 to TRBJ2-7; 7 bases fit TRBD1. CDR3 length equals 14 residues. Germline V gene data show CDR1 as MNHEY and CDR2 as SMNVEV (reference sequence). After removal of 10 bases from V and 0 bases from J, the junction contained 9 bases not matched to a gene.